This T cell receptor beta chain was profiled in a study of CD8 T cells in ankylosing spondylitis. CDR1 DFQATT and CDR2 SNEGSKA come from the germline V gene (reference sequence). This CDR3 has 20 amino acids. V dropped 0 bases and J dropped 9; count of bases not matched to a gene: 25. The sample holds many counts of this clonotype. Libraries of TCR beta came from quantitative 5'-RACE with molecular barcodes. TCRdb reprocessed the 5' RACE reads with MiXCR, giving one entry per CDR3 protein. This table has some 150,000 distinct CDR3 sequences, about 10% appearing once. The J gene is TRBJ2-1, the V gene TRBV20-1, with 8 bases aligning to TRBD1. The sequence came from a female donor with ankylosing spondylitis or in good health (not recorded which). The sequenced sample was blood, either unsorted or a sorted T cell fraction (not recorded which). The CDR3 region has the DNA TGCAGTGCTAGAGATCTACCCGGACAGGGTGGGCGCGGGATGATAGGTGAGCAGTTCTTC. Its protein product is CSARDLPGQGGRGMIGEQFF.